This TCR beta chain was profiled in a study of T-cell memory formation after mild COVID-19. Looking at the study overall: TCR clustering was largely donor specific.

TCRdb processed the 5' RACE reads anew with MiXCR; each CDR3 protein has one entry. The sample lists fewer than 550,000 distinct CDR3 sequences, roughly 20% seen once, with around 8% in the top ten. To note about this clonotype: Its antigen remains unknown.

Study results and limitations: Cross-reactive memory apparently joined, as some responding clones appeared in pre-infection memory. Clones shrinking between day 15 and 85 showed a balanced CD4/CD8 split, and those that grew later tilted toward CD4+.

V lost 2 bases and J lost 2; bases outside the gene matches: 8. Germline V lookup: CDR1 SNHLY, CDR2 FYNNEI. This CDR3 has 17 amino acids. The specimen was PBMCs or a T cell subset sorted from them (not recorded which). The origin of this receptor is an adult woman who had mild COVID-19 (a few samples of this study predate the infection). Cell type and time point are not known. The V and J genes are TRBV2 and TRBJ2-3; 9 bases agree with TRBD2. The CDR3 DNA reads TGTGCCAGCAGTGAATCGGCTAGCGGGGAGTACACAGATACGCAGTATTTT. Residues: CASSESASGEYTDTQYF. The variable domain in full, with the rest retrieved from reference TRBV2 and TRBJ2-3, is EPEVTQTPSHQVTQMGQEVILRCVPISNHLYFYWYRQILGQKVEFLVSFYNNEISEKSEIFDDQFSVERPDGSNFTLKIRSTKLEDSAMYFCASSESASGEYTDTQYFGPGTRLTVL.